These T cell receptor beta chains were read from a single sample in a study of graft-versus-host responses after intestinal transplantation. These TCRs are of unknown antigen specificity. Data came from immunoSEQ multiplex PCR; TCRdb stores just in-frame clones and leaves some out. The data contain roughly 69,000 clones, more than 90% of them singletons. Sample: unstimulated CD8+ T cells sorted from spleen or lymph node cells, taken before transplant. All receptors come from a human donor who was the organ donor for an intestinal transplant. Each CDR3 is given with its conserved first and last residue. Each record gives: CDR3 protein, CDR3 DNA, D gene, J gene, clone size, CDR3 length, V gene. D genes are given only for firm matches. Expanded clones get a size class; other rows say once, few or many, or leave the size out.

CSVERGLSTDTQYF TGCAGCGTTGAGAGGGGGCTGAGCACAGATACGCAGTATTTT TRBD1 TRBJ2-3 once 14 TRBV29-1
CASSEAEGTLAYEQYF TGTGCCAGCAGTGAAGCAGAGGGCACCTTAGCCTACGAGCAGTACTTC . TRBJ2-7 . 16 TRBV6-1
CASSTHLAASPDTQYF TGTGCCAGTAGTACACATCTAGCTGCGAGTCCAGATACGCAGTATTTT . TRBJ2-3 . 16 TRBV19
CASSYRGSINEQFF TGTGCCAGCAGTTACAGGGGGTCCATAAATGAGCAGTTCTTC . TRBJ2-1 few 14 TRBV6-5
CASSFQGPGEKLFF TGTGCCAGCAGCTTCCAGGGGCCTGGGGAAAAACTGTTTTTT . TRBJ1-4 once 14 TRBV7-6
CASSLVPRGNEQFF TGTGCCAGCAGTTTGGTCCCCCGAGGGAATGAGCAGTTCTTC . TRBJ2-1 . 14 TRBV27
CASSSGQSPSNEQFF TGTGCCAGCAGCTCGGGACAGAGCCCCTCCAATGAGCAGTTCTTC TRBD1 TRBJ2-1 . 15 TRBV5-8
CASSPGPRVQGTYEQYF TGTGCCAGCAGTCCTGGGCCACGGGTGCAGGGAACCTACGAGCAGTACTTC . TRBJ2-7 . 17 TRBV28
CASSLAGFGRGDYGYTF TGTGCCAGCAGCTTAGCGGGGTTCGGCAGGGGTGACTATGGCTACACCTTC . TRBJ1-2 . 17 TRBV7-9
CASRSLAGEGYEQYF TGTGCCAGCAGGTCACTAGCCGGGGAGGGCTACGAGCAGTACTTC TRBD2 TRBJ2-7 . 15 TRBV6-5
CASSQDLMSGGYYGYTF TGCGCCAGCAGCCAAGATTTGATGTCAGGGGGGTACTATGGCTACACCTTC TRBD1 TRBJ1-2 . 17 TRBV4-1
CASSQDRPGTGGKQNTGELFF TGTGCCAGCAGCCAAGACAGACCCGGGACAGGGGGCAAGCAGAACACCGGGGAGCTGTTTTTT TRBD1 TRBJ2-2 . 21 TRBV4-2
CASSPRTGSEQPQHF TGTGCCAGTAGTCCACGGACAGGGTCGGAGCAGCCCCAGCATTTT TRBD1 TRBJ1-5 once 15 TRBV19
CASSLSPTRLNTEAFF TGTGCCAGCAGCCTAAGCCCAACTAGACTTAACACTGAAGCTTTCTTT . TRBJ1-1 . 16 TRBV9
CASSLPRQGAYEQYF TGTGCCAGCAGCTTGCCCCGGCAAGGGGCCTACGAGCAGTACTTC . TRBJ2-7 . 15 TRBV7-9
CASSLYPGLSEETQYF TGTGCCAGCAGCTTATATCCGGGACTAAGTGAAGAGACCCAGTACTTC TRBD2 TRBJ2-5 . 16 TRBV7-2
CASSLSYRFPSYEQYF TGTGCCAGCAGTTTATCGTACAGGTTTCCTTCCTACGAGCAGTACTTC . TRBJ2-7 . 16 TRBV27
CASTGSGYGYTF TGTGCCAGCACGGGGTCCGGCTACGGCTACACCTTC . TRBJ1-2 . 12 TRBV6-5
CASSPLRTGGQVTNEKLFF TGTGCCAGTAGTCCCTTAAGGACAGGGGGCCAAGTAACTAATGAAAAACTGTTTTTT TRBD1 TRBJ1-4 . 19 TRBV19
CASSPWVGQGTNGYTF TGTGCCAGCAGTCCATGGGTGGGACAGGGGACGAATGGCTACACCTTC TRBD1 TRBJ1-2 . 16 TRBV28
CASSDLTRPSYEQYF TGTGCCAGCAGTGACCTGACTAGACCCTCCTACGAGCAGTACTTC . TRBJ2-7 once 15 TRBV6-1
CASSPGGEQFF TGTGCCAGCAGCCCGGGGGGTGAGCAGTTCTTC TRBD2 TRBJ2-1 . 11 TRBV28
CASSLKDRGRSGNTIYF TGTGCCAGCAGCCTTAAAGACAGGGGGAGATCTGGAAACACCATATATTTT TRBD1 TRBJ1-3 . 17 TRBV7-6
CASSIETSHFITDTQYF TGTGCCAGTAGTATTGAAACTAGCCACTTTATCACAGATACGCAGTATTTT . TRBJ2-3 . 17 TRBV19
CASSEPASGRSLFLYNEQFF TGTGCCAGCAGTGAACCGGCTAGCGGGAGGTCCCTATTCCTTTACAATGAGCAGTTCTTC TRBD2 TRBJ2-1 . 20 TRBV6-1
CASSSQGSGTPNEQFF TGTGCCAGCAGCTCCCAGGGTAGCGGGACCCCCAATGAGCAGTTCTTC TRBD2 TRBJ2-1 . 16 TRBV13
CASSVAGGGRGYNEQFF TGTGCCAGCAGTGTCGCGGGAGGAGGACGGGGTTACAATGAGCAGTTCTTC TRBD2 TRBJ2-1 . 17 TRBV27
CASSFQGRTYEQYF TGCGCCAGCAGTTTCCAGGGGCGGACCTACGAGCAGTACTTC . TRBJ2-7 . 14 TRBV5-1